These 20 T cell receptor beta chains were all obtained from the same sample, sequenced in a study of graft-versus-host responses after intestinal transplantation. The repertoire was sequenced with immunoSEQ multiplex PCR; TCRdb's copy has only in-frame clones and lacks some. This sample has 85,000 to 100,000 clones, with approximately 94% found just once. Their recognized antigens are unknown. The sequencing here drew on unstimulated CD8+ T cells sorted from spleen or lymph node cells, taken before intestinal transplant. The source of these receptors is a human donor who received an intestinal transplant.

The chain has TRBV7-9 and TRBJ1-2, with 9 bases lining up with TRBD1. This CDR3 comprises 16 residues. CDR1 and CDR2 from the germline V gene are SEHNR and FQNEAQ (reference sequence). Losses at the gene ends were 5 bases for V and 0 bases for J; bases not matched to a gene: 7. In nucleotides, the CDR3 is TGTGCCAGCAGCCCAGCCGGGACAGGGCCTAACTATGGCTACACCTTC. This gives the protein CASSPAGTGPNYGYTF.

This clone has a single count. The chain carries TRBV19 and TRBJ2-7; 10 bases map to TRBD1. V dropped 5 bases and J dropped 4; count of bases not matched to a gene: 8. The germline CDR1 and CDR2 sequences are LNHDA and SQIVND (reference sequence). CDR3 length: 15 residues. As DNA, the CDR3 is TGTGCCAGTAGTTTTACGACAGGGGGCTTTTACGAGCAGTACTTC. Encoded protein: CASSFTTGGFYEQYF.

The rearrangement joins TRBV10-1 to TRBJ2-3, with 7 bases that match TRBD2. With V trimmed by 3 bases and J by 3 bases, 9 bases remained unmatched. The CDR3 loop spans 16 amino acids. Per germline, CDR1 WNHNN and CDR2 SYGVQD (reference sequence). For the CDR3, the DNA is TGCGCCAGCAGTGAAAGATCCGGGACTACAACAGATACGCAGTATTTT. It yields the protein CASSERSGTTTDTQYF.

This rearrangement joins TRBV2 to TRBJ2-7; no firm D call. Germline V gene data show CDR1 as SNHLY and CDR2 as FYNNEI. Trimming removed 4 bases from V and 6 bases from J, with 7 bases in between. The CDR3 runs to 11 residues. The DNA for the CDR3 is TGTGCCAGCAGTGGACTGAGCGAGCAGTACTTC. It encodes CASSGLSEQYF.

The chain carries TRBV4-1 and TRBJ2-3, with a weak D call TRBD2 (5 bases). The CDR3 extends over 19 amino acids. V was cut by 0 bases and J by 4 bases, with 23 bases left in between. Germline-derived CDR1 and CDR2 are MGHRA and YSYEKL. Here the CDR3 DNA reads TGCGCCAGCAGCCAAGATGCCGAGCGAGGGCTGGGGTTCGCAGATACGCAGTATTTT. It specifies CASSQDAERGLGFADTQYF.

The chain employs TRBV2 and TRBJ2-3; 12 bases align to TRBD2. The trim removed 10 bases at V and 1 base at J, leaving 9 bases unmatched. CDR1 is SNHLY and CDR2 is FYNNEI in the germline V gene. The CDR3 is made up of 16 amino acids. CDR3 in amino acids: CATPRPSGGGTDTQYF. For the CDR3, the DNA is TGTGCCACCCCCCGTCCTAGCGGGGGGGGCACAGATACGCAGTATTTT.

The chain employs TRBV4-3 and TRBJ2-7; TRBD2 is a possible D gene (6 bases). V shed 5 bases and J shed 0 bases, with 11 bases lying between them. CDR1 is LGHNA and CDR2 is YSLEER in the germline V gene. The CDR3 is 14 residues long. The DNA for the CDR3 is TGCGCCAGCAGCGCGGGGCAAAGCTCCTACGAGCAGTACTTC. This translates into CASSAGQSSYEQYF.

The chain links TRBV6-5 to TRBJ2-7; 10 bases line up with TRBD1. The J segment lost 6 bases and the V segment lost 2 bases, leaving 7 bases of the junction unmatched. The CDR3 totals 15 residues. Looked up from germline, CDR1 is MNHEY and CDR2 is SVGAGI. This CDR3 is CASSYETGTGVEQYF. The CDR3 DNA follows: TGTGCCAGCAGTTACGAAACCGGGACAGGGGTCGAGCAGTACTTC.

This chain connects TRBV27 to TRBJ2-7; 9 nucleotides match TRBD1. The germline gives CDR1 MNHEY, CDR2 SMNVEV (reference sequence). Unmatched junction bases numbered 4, after V lost 5 bases and J lost 2 bases. This CDR3 spans 14 amino acids. The CDR3 DNA follows: TGTGCCAGCAGTGACGGGGACAGGGCCTACGAGCAGTACTTC. Translating it yields CASSDGDRAYEQYF.

This clone was seen a single time. The rearrangement uses TRBV30 and TRBJ1-5, with a tentative D call TRBD1 (5 bases). Germline-derived CDR1 and CDR2 are GTSNPN and SVGIG (reference sequence). The CDR3 consists of 13 residues. Deletions cut 1 base from V and 2 bases from J, with 6 bases between. In DNA form, the CDR3 reads TGTGCCTGGAGTGCGGGGGGCAATCAGCCCCAGCATTTT. As protein: CAWSAGGNQPQHF.

The V gene is TRBV12-5, the J gene TRBJ2-1; possible D gene TRBD2, 5 bases. The CDR3 covers 14 residues. Germline V gives CDR1 LGHNT, CDR2 FRNRAP. The germline V and J ends were trimmed by 1 base and 6 bases, with 10 bases remaining between them. In DNA form, the CDR3 reads TGTGCTAGTGGTTTGGCGGCCGGGATCAATGAGCAGTTCTTC. Encoded protein: CASGLAAGINEQFF.

The V and J genes are TRBV27 and TRBJ2-5; 8 nucleotides agree with TRBD1. The J segment lost 3 bases and the V segment lost 8 bases, leaving 11 bases of the junction unmatched. CDR1 MNHEY and CDR2 SMNVEV come from the germline V gene (reference sequence). The CDR3 has 15 residues. CDR3 DNA: TGTGCCAGCGGCAGGTGGGGACAGGAGGAAGAGACCCAGTACTTC. Translation gives CASGRWGQEEETQYF.

Only one count was recorded for this clone. The gene calls are TRBV27 and TRBJ1-5; 7 bases fit TRBD1. Per germline, CDR1 MNHEY and CDR2 SMNVEV (reference sequence). V lost 6 bases to trimming and J lost 10 bases; unmatched junction nucleotides: 15. The CDR3 runs to 15 residues. The CDR3 loop reads CASRTGRSLGTPQHF. CDR3 DNA sequence: TGTGCCAGCAGGACAGGGCGGTCCCTCGGAACTCCCCAGCATTTT.

The chain joins TRBV27 to TRBJ2-5; TRBD2 aligns across 10 bases. The J call is in doubt because the DNA end fits TRBJ2-7 better. The CDR3 has 16 amino acids. Looked up from germline, CDR1 is MNHEY and CDR2 is SMNVEV (reference sequence). The CDR3 DNA reads as TGTGCCAGCAGTTTAACAGGACTAGCGGCCGACTACGAGCAGTACTTC. Encoded protein: CASSLTGLAADYEQYF.

A single count supports this clone. The genes are TRBV9 and TRBJ2-1; D may be TRBD2 (5 bases). The CDR3 is 14 residues long. The V gene lost 0 bases and the J gene lost 7 bases, with 11 bases spanning the gap. Per germline, CDR1 SGDLS and CDR2 YYNGEE. CDR3 coding DNA: TGTGCCAGCAGCGTAGCTTTACTAGGGAATGAGCAGTTCTTC. Translation: CASSVALLGNEQFF.

The chain combines TRBV7-9 with TRBJ2-1; D is possibly TRBD1 (6 bases). The CDR3 extends over 16 amino acids. Trimming stripped 6 bases from V and 5 bases from J, with 20 bases between. Germline V CDR1 and CDR2: SEHNR, FQNEAQ (reference sequence). The CDR3 reads CASRGQRQEPHNEQFF. In nucleotides, the CDR3 is TGTGCCAGCAGGGGCCAAAGACAGGAACCTCACAATGAGCAGTTCTTC.

This sequence joins TRBV30 and TRBJ2-7, with a weak D call TRBD2 (6 bases). CDR1 and CDR2 (germline): GTSNPN, SVGIG (reference sequence). The CDR3 is 12 amino acids. The V gene lost 0 bases and the J gene lost 3 bases, with 6 bases spanning the gap. The CDR3 reads CAWSVGGYEQYF. The CDR3 DNA is TGTGCCTGGAGTGTCGGGGGCTACGAGCAGTACTTC. Full variable domain (missing parts from reference TRBV30 and TRBJ2-7): SQTIHQWPATLVQPVGSPLSLECTVEGTSNPNLYWYRQAAGRGLQLLFYSVGIGQISSEVPQNLSASRPQDRQFILSSKKLLLSDSGFYLCAWSVGGYEQYFGPGTRLTVT.

This chain uses TRBV11-2 with TRBJ2-7; D may be TRBD1 (6 bases). Trimming cost V 1 base and J 3 bases, with 7 bases left between them. The CDR3 consists of 13 residues. Germline lookup yields CDR1 SGHAT and CDR2 FQNNGV. The chain's CDR3 is CASSLGGRYEQYF. For the CDR3, the DNA is TGTGCCAGCAGCTTAGGGGGGCGCTACGAGCAGTACTTC.

This chain joins TRBV13 and TRBJ2-7, with D possibly matching TRBD1 (6 bases). Trimming cost V 1 base and J 12 bases, with 10 bases left between them. Germline loops: CDR1 PRHDT, CDR2 FYEKMQ (reference sequence). This CDR3 has 11 amino acids. The CDR3 nucleotides read TGTGCCAGCAGCTTAGTAGGGGACACGTACTTC. Translated: CASSLVGDTYF.

The chain employs TRBV11-3 and TRBJ2-7, with D perhaps TRBD2 (6 bases). The length of the CDR3 is 15 residues. V shed 4 bases and J shed 4 bases, with 17 bases lying between them. The germline V gene has CDR1 SGHNT and CDR2 YENEEA. CDR3 DNA: TGTGCCAGCAGCTCCGGGGGAGCTCCTATTTACGAGCAGTACTTC. This codes for CASSSGGAPIYEQYF.